These 24 T cell receptor beta chains were all obtained from the same sample, sequenced in a study of metastatic and nonmetastatic thyroid tumors. TCRdb used MiXCR to call clones anew from the PCR reads. The profile shows 20,000 to 25,000 clones, around 11% of them singletons. Treatment of any kind had been given to no patient before thyroid surgery. The specimen sequenced was blood. The receptor source for this set is a female donor with papillary thyroid cancer or a benign thyroid nodule (not recorded which). Some clones in this sample may be carry-over from other donors' samples.

This clone rates as medium-sized. The chain couples TRBV6-6 to TRBJ2-1; no definite D call. The CDR3 is 17 residues long. Trimming pared 6 bases from V and 0 bases from J, leaving 18 bases between. Germline values: CDR1 MNHNY, CDR2 SVGAGI (reference sequence). In DNA, the CDR3 is TGTGCCAGCAGCTATTCACTCAGGCAGAGCTCCTACAATGAGCAGTTCTTC. Translated: CASSYSLRQSSYNEQFF.

This clone was seen at least ten times. The V gene is TRBV7-2, the J gene TRBJ1-5, with a weak D call TRBD1 (5 bases). The germline V gene has CDR1 SGHTA and CDR2 FQGNSA. The CDR3 totals 14 residues. V shed 8 bases and J shed 7 bases, with 18 bases lying between them. CDR3 region: CASSRGGGSQPQHF. The CDR3 DNA reads TGTGCCAGCTCCCGGGGGGGGGGATCCCAGCCCCAGCATTTT.

This clone was seen ten or more times. This chain links TRBV7-2 with TRBJ2-3; TRBD2 matches 13 bases. V lost 4 bases, J lost 6 bases, and 1 base stayed unmatched. Germline V gene lookup returns CDR1 SGHTA and CDR2 FQGNSA. The CDR3 contains 14 residues. The chain's CDR3 is CASSSTSGRDTQYF. The CDR3 DNA sequence: TGTGCCAGCAGCTCGACTAGCGGGAGGGATACGCAGTATTTT.

This clone was counted between two and nine times. The V call is TRBV6-2 or TRBV6-3, the J call TRBJ2-2; D may be TRBD1 (5 bases). This CDR3 region has 15 residues. The V gene lost 2 bases and the J gene lost 2 bases, with 9 bases spanning the gap. Germline CDR1 reads MNHEY; CDR2 reads SVGEGT. CDR3: CASSYGQGNTGELFF. Here the CDR3 DNA reads TGTGCCAGCAGTTACGGCCAGGGAAACACCGGGGAGCTGTTTTTT.

This clone was counted at least ten times. The same CDR3 can be traced to other DNA sequences in this sample. V and J are TRBV14 and TRBJ2-1; 14 bases align to TRBD2. CDR1 SGHDN and CDR2 FVKESK come from the germline V gene. The ends lost 3 bases at V and 9 bases at J; junction bases unmatched: 7. CDR3 length: 16 residues. In DNA, the CDR3 is TGTGCCAGCAGCCAGGGGGGACTAGCGGGAGTTGGTGAGCAGTTCTTC. Protein product: CASSQGGLAGVGEQFF.

This clone was seen many times. The V and J genes are TRBV5-1 and TRBJ2-7; 7 bases line up with TRBD1. Germline CDR1 and CDR2: SGHRS and YFSETQ. The CDR3 is 14 amino acids. The V segment lost 2 bases and the J segment 1 base; nucleotides outside the gene matches: 3. CDR3 nucleotides: TGCGCCAGCAGCTTACAGGGGCGGTCCTACGAGCAGTACTTC. Translation: CASSLQGRSYEQYF.

As regards this clone: One end of the junction fails to match germline, which may point to a read error. J is TRBJ2-7 and V is TRBV6-9; D uncertain. Germline CDR1 MNHGY, CDR2 SVAAGI. The CDR3 extends over 11 amino acids. CDR3 nucleotides: TGTGCAAGCAGTTTTGGCACCGAGCAGTACTTC. As protein: CASSFGTEQYF.

A word on this clone: This may stem from a read error, because a much larger clone lies one nucleotide away. The rearrangement links TRBV7-6 to TRBJ2-3, with TRBD2 identical over 15 bases. The CDR3 spans 19 residues. Germline V gives CDR1 SGHVS, CDR2 FNYEAQ. DNA of the CDR3: TGTGCTAGCAGCTTAGTTCTACAGGGACTAGCGGGGGGAAGGGATGCGCAGTATTTT. It codes for CASSLVLQGLAGGRDAQYF.

In its sample, this clone was seen many times. The chain uses TRBV9 and TRBJ1-2; the D is unclear. The CDR3 consists of 12 residues. V dropped 3 bases and J dropped 7 bases, with 10 bases sitting between them. Germline values: CDR1 SGDLS, CDR2 YYNGEE. The CDR3 sequence is CASSGLQRGYTF. The CDR3 DNA follows: TGTGCCAGCAGCGGCCTCCAGCGTGGCTACACCTTC.

This clone was seen a few times. The V call is TRBV5-6, the J call TRBJ2-7; D gene uncertain. Germline V CDR1 and CDR2: SGHDT, YYEEEE. The CDR3 contains 15 residues. V was shortened by 0 bases and J by 2 bases, with 12 bases between the two germline ends. CDR3 residues: CASSLDAVLTYEQYF. In nucleotides, the CDR3 is TGTGCCAGCAGCTTGGACGCGGTGCTCACCTACGAGCAGTACTTC.

This clone was found a few times. At one end the junction does not follow the germline gene, possibly because of a read error. This chain links TRBV6-2 or TRBV6-3 with TRBJ2-3; D not resolved. Germline V gene lookup returns CDR1 MNHEY and CDR2 SVGEGT. The CDR3 has 14 residues. The CDR3 DNA follows: TGTGTCAGTAGTTACTCCCTAGAAGCAGATACGCAGTGTTTT. The encoded protein is CVSSYSLEADTQCF.

This clone was counted at least ten times. The germline gene is not matched at one end of the junction; a read error may be the cause. The sample carries other DNA sequences with the same CDR3. This rearrangement joins TRBV12-3 or TRBV12-4 to TRBJ2-5; 9 bases agree with TRBD1. The CDR3 has 13 amino acids. The CDR3 nucleotides read TGCGCCAGCAGTGACAGGGGGATAGAGACCCAGTACTTC. Its translation is CASSDRGIETQYF.

This clone was detected only a few times. The chain employs TRBV28 and TRBJ1-2; no clear D gene. V shed 3 bases and J shed 4 bases, with 12 bases lying between them. CDR1 is MDHEN and CDR2 is SYDVKM in the germline V gene. This CDR3 contains 14 residues. Here the CDR3 DNA reads TGTGCCAGCAGTTTGGCGGCTGGAGTCTATGGCTACACCTTC. Translated, it gives CASSLAAGVYGYTF.

Ten or more counts support this clone. The rearrangement joins TRBV10-2 to TRBJ2-7; possibly TRBD2 for D (5 bases). Germline V gene sequence: CDR1 WSHSY, CDR2 SAAADI. V was trimmed by 6 bases and J by 1 base, leaving 28 bases between them. This CDR3 is 19 amino acids long. CDR3 in DNA: TGCGCCAGCAGCGATTCCTCCACCGGACTTGTCGTGGGGTCCTACGAGCAGTACTTC. The encoded protein is CASSDSSTGLVVGSYEQYF.

This clone was found once. This may stem from a read error, because a much larger clone lies one nucleotide away. V gene TRBV18 combines with J gene TRBJ2-5; a weak D match, TRBD2 (6 bases). Germline assignment: CDR1 KGHSH and CDR2 LQKENI. The CDR3 extends over 14 amino acids. The CDR3 spells CVSSPTSLTETQYF. As DNA, the CDR3 is TGTGTCAGCTCACCGACTAGTCTCACGGAGACCCAGTACTTC. Complete variable domain (other parts from reference TRBV18 and TRBJ2-5): NAGVMQNPRHLVRRRGQEARLRCSPMKGHSHVYWYRQLPEEGLKFMVYLQKENIIDESGMPKERFSAEFPKEGPSILRIQQVVRGDSAAYFCVSSPTSLTETQYFGPGTRLLVL.

This clone was counted many times. The rearrangement uses TRBV4-3 and TRBJ2-3; 12 nucleotides align to TRBD2. The V gene end was trimmed by 0 bases and the J gene end by 4 bases; junction bases not matched to a gene: 2. There are 16 residues in the CDR3. Germline loops: CDR1 LGHNA, CDR2 YSLEER. CDR3 DNA sequence: TGCGCCAGCAGCCAAGAGACTAGCGGGAGTGCAGATACGCAGTATTTT. This translates into CASSQETSGSADTQYF.

This clone appeared many times. The chain couples TRBV6-1 to TRBJ1-5; D possibly corresponds to TRBD1 (5 bases). Per germline, CDR1 MNHNS and CDR2 SASEGT. CDR3 length equals 14 residues. V dropped 3 bases and J dropped 4 bases, with 10 bases sitting between them. CDR3 loop: CASSETGENQPQHF. The CDR3 bases are TGTGCCAGCAGTGAGACGGGGGAGAATCAGCCCCAGCATTTT.

This clone has a count of ten or more. This rearrangement joins TRBV6-1 to TRBJ2-2; 11 nucleotides align to TRBD2. Trimming removed 5 bases from V and 0 bases from J; junction bases left unmatched: 2. Germline CDR1 MNHNS, CDR2 SASEGT. This CDR3 has 16 residues. CDR3: CASSLAGGSNTGELFF. CDR3 nucleotide sequence: TGTGCCAGCAGTCTAGCGGGAGGATCGAACACCGGGGAGCTGTTTTTT.

On this clone: This may arise from a read error, as a much more abundant clone is one base away. This rearrangement joins TRBV9 to TRBJ2-6; D gene unclear. Germline-derived CDR1 and CDR2 are SGDLS and YYNGEE. The CDR3 is 16 residues long. CDR3 region: CASCVEPLSGANVLTF. CDR3 nucleotide sequence: TGTGCCAGCTGCGTAGAACCGCTCTCTGGGGCCAACGTCCTGACTTTC. The full variable domain, completed using reference TRBV9 and TRBJ2-6, is DSGVTQTPKHLITATGQRVTLRCSPRSGDLSVYWYQQSLDQGLQFLIQYYNGEERAKGNILERFSAQQFPDLHSELNLSSLELGDSALYFCASCVEPLSGANVLTFGAGSRLTVL.

As for this clone: At one end the junction does not follow the germline gene, possibly because of a read error. The V gene is TRBV7-7, the J gene TRBJ1-2, with TRBD1 matching over 9 bases. CDR3 length equals 15 residues. Germline V lookup: CDR1 SSHAT, CDR2 FNYEAQ (reference sequence). The chain's CDR3 is CASSFITGGNYGYTF. CDR3 nucleotides: TGTGCTAGCAGCTTTATTACAGGGGGCAACTATGGCTACACCTTC.

This clone was detected many times. J is TRBJ2-7 and V is TRBV20-1, with D perhaps TRBD2 (6 bases). Trimming cost V 5 bases and J 1 base, with 12 bases left between them. Germline-derived CDR1 and CDR2 are DFQATT and SNEGSKA (reference sequence). The CDR3 covers 13 residues. The CDR3 DNA follows: TGCAGTGCTTCTCGCGGAGGGTCCTACGAGCAGTACTTC. Translation gives CSASRGGSYEQYF.

Ten or more counts support this clone. The rearrangement uses TRBV20-1 and TRBJ2-3, with 9 nucleotides matching TRBD2. The CDR3 sequence is 17 residues long. CDR1 is DFQATT, CDR2 SNEGSKA, per germline (reference sequence). The J segment lost 2 bases and the V segment lost 2 bases, leaving 11 bases of the junction unmatched. Written as DNA, the CDR3 is TGCAGTGCTAGAAGGCATCCTAGCGGGGTTTTCACAGATACGCAGTATTTT. Residues: CSARRHPSGVFTDTQYF.

This clone showed up many times. The rearrangement uses TRBV10-2 and TRBJ2-3; TRBD2 aligns across 7 bases. This CDR3 region has 15 residues. V gave up 0 bases and J gave up 2 bases; unmatched junction bases: 2. Germline V CDR1 and CDR2: WSHSY, SAAADI. The chain's CDR3 is CASSESWDYTDTQYF. The CDR3, as DNA: TGCGCCAGCAGTGAGTCGTGGGACTACACAGATACGCAGTATTTT.

This clone was detected a few times. A much larger clone differs by one base, so this may be a read error. In this CDR3 the conserved last residue, phenylalanine or tryptophan, is missing, so a read error is likely. No DNA is shown, since the ends of the CDR3 on it are uncertain; the CDR3 is the one TCRdb lists. The V and J genes are TRBV19 and TRBJ2-6; the table assigns TRBD2, which was not confirmed against the DNA. The CDR3 totals 11 residues, both ends included. The germline V gene encodes CDR1 LNHDA and CDR2 SQIVND (reference sequence). The CDR3 loop reads CASSIVGLSRV.